This T cell receptor beta chain was sequenced for a study of blood T cell repertoires in COVID-19. Study-level information: Acute-phase and convalescent COVID-19 samples originated in the United States, Italy and Spain.

Only in-frame clones appear in the TCRdb table, and some are missing; sequencing was by immunoSEQ multiplex PCR. The sample records 150,000 to 200,000 clones, approximately 86% being singletons. The J segment lost 6 bases and the V segment lost 4 bases, leaving 7 bases of the junction unmatched. The germline V gene encodes CDR1 SGHTA and CDR2 FQGTGA. The CDR3 is 15 amino acids. The J gene is TRBJ1-5, the V gene TRBV7-3, with TRBD1 matching over 9 bases. Specimen: peripheral blood. The source of this sequence is a man aged 45-60 years with active or convalescent COVID-19. CDR3 sequence (DNA): TGTGCCAGCAGCTCCGGGACAGGGTTGGTTCAGCCCCAGCATTTT. It encodes CASSSGTGLVQPQHF.